These 9 T cell receptor beta chains originate from one sample sequenced in a study of blood T cell repertoires in COVID-19. Assay used: immunoSEQ multiplex PCR; TCRdb lists only in-frame clones, some missing. The sample shows around 40,000 clones, roughly 90% of them seen only once. Sequencing input: peripheral blood. The receptors here all came from a human donor in a cohort sampled during active COVID-19.

The V gene is TRBV6-2 or TRBV6-3, the J gene TRBJ2-6; 10 nucleotides agree with TRBD1. V dropped 0 bases and J dropped 0; count of bases not matched to a gene: 5. CDR1 is MNHEY, CDR2 SVGEGT, per germline. This CDR3 is 19 amino acids long. Here the CDR3 DNA reads TGTGCCAGCAGTTACTCGACAGGGGGCCACCACTCTGGGGCCAACGTCCTGACTTTC. Its translation is CASSYSTGGHHSGANVLTF.

The rearrangement joins TRBV9 to TRBJ1-2; no reliable D call. Trimming cost V 4 bases and J 8 bases, with 21 bases left between them. Germline-derived CDR1 and CDR2 are SGDLS and YYNGEE. This CDR3 contains 15 residues. CDR3 bases: TGTGCCAGCAGCCCCAATAGCCCCCCCCGAAACGGCTACACCTTC. Its translation: CASSPNSPPRNGYTF.

This chain connects TRBV5-5 to TRBJ2-5, with D possibly being TRBD1 (5 bases). V lost 2 bases, J lost 3 bases, and 8 bases lay in between. CDR1 and CDR2 from the germline V gene are SGHKS and YYEKEE (reference sequence). The CDR3 is 13 residues long. The CDR3 loop is CASSFPREETQYF. The CDR3 DNA reads TGTGCCAGCAGCTTCCCCAGGGAAGAGACCCAGTACTTC.

The rearrangement uses TRBV24-1 and TRBJ1-5, with D tentatively TRBD1 (5 bases). The CDR3 sequence is 15 residues long. Germline-derived CDR1 and CDR2 are KGHDR and SFDVKD. V was shortened by 5 bases and J by 3 bases, with 13 bases between the two germline ends. CDR3 residues: CATSGGGRNNQPQHF. The CDR3 coding sequence is TGTGCCACCAGTGGGGGGGGGAGGAACAATCAGCCCCAGCATTTT.

The V call is TRBV5-1, the J call TRBJ2-5, with a tentative D call TRBD1 (6 bases). The CDR3 is 13 residues long. In germline, CDR1 is SGHRS, CDR2 YFSETQ. V was shortened by 1 base and J by 4 bases, with 8 bases between the two germline ends. In nucleotides, the CDR3 is TGCGCCAGCAGCTTGCAAGGGGGAGAGACCCAGTACTTC. It specifies CASSLQGGETQYF.

This clone appeared a single time. The chain combines TRBV3-1 (or the pseudogene TRBV3-2) with TRBJ1-4; tentative D call: TRBD1 (6 bases). The CDR3 sequence is 13 residues long. Germline V gene data show CDR1 as LGHDT and CDR2 as YNNKEL (reference sequence). The V end lost 2 bases, the J end lost 8 bases, and 9 bases lay between the germline ends. CDR3 DNA sequence: TGTGCCAGCAGCCAAAGGGGGTGGGAAAAACTGTTTTTT. Residues: CASSQRGWEKLFF.

The genes are TRBV3-1 (or the pseudogene TRBV3-2) and TRBJ1-6; unclear D gene. Germline CDR1 is LGHDT and CDR2 is YNNKEL (reference sequence). V was trimmed by 1 base and J by 9 bases, leaving 7 bases between them. The CDR3 consists of 13 residues. CDR3 region: CASSQAQVSPLHF. In DNA, the CDR3 is TGTGCCAGCAGCCAAGCTCAGGTTTCACCCCTCCACTTT.

This clone is a singleton in its sample. V gene TRBV18 combines with J gene TRBJ2-5; 8 bases agree with TRBD2. Germline loops: CDR1 KGHSH, CDR2 LQKENI. V lost 2 bases to trimming and J lost 5 bases; unmatched junction nucleotides: 7. The CDR3 loop spans 15 amino acids. Here the CDR3 reads CASSPGLAGGETQYF. In DNA, the CDR3 is TGTGCCAGCTCACCAGGACTAGCTGGAGGGGAGACCCAGTACTTC.

This clone has just one count. The chain couples TRBV6-5 to TRBJ2-1, with 8 bases lining up with TRBD2. CDR3 length: 15 residues. Trimming at V came to 6 bases and at J to 7 bases, leaving 11 bases not matched to a gene. Germline loops: CDR1 MNHEY, CDR2 SVGAGI. CDR3 sequence: CASSRRTSKGNEQFF. The CDR3 DNA is TGTGCCAGCAGCCGACGGACTAGCAAGGGAAATGAGCAGTTCTTC.